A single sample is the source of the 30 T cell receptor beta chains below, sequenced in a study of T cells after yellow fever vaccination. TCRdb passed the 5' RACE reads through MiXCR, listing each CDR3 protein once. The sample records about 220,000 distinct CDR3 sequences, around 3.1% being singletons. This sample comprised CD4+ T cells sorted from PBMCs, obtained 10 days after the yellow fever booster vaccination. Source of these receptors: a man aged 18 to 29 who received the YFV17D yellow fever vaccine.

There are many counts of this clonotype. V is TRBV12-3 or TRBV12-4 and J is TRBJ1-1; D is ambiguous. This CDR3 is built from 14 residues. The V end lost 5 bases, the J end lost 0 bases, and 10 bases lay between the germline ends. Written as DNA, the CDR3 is TGTGCCAGCAGTGGCCAACAGATGAACACTGAAGCTTTCTTT. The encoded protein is CASSGQQMNTEAFF.

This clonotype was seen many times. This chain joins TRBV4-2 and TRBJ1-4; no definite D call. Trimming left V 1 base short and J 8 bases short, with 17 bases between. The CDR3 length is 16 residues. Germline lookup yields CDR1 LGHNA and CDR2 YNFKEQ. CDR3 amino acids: CASSQGVVGFKEKLFF. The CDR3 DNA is TGTGCCAGCAGCCAAGGGGTAGTAGGGTTCAAAGAAAAACTGTTTTTT.

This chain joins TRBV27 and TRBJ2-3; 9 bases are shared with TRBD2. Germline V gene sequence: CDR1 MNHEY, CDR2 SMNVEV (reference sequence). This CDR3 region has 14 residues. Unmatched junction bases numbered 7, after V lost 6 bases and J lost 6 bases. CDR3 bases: TGTGCCAGCAGGTCTCCGCGGGGGGGGGATACGCAGTATTTT. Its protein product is CASRSPRGGDTQYF.

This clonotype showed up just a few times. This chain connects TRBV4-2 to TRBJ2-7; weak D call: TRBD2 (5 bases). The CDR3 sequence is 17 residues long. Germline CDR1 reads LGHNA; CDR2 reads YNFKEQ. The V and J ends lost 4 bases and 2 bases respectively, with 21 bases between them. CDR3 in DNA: TGTGCCAGCAGCCCCAGTCGGGGAGAAGCGGCCACCTACGAGCAGTACTTC. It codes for CASSPSRGEAATYEQYF.

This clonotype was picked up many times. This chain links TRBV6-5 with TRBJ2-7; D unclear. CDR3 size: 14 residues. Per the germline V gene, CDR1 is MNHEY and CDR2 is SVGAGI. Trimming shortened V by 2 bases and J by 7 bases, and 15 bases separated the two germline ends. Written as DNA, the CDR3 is TGTGCCAGCAGTTACGATCAGAACCACCGGGAGCAGTACGTC. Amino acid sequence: CASSYDQNHREQYV.

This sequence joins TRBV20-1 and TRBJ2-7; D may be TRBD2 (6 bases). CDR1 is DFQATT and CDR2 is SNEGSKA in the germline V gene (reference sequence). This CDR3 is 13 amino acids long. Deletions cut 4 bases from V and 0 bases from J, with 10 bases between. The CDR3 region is CSAKEGLSYEQYF. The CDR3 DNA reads TGCAGTGCTAAGGAGGGTCTCTCCTACGAGCAGTACTTC.

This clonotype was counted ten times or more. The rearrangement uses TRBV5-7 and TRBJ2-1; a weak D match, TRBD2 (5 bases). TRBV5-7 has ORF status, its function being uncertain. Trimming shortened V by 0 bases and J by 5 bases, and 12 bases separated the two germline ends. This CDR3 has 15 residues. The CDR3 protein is CASSLGASRDNEQFF. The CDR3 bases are TGTGCCAGCAGCTTGGGGGCTAGCCGGGACAATGAGCAGTTCTTC.

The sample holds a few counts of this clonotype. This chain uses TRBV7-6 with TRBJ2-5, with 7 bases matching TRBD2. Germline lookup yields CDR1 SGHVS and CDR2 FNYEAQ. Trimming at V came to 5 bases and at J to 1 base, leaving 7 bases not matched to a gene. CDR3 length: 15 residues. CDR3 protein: CASSPWGGGQETQYF. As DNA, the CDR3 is TGTGCCAGCAGCCCTTGGGGGGGGGGCCAAGAGACCCAGTACTTC.

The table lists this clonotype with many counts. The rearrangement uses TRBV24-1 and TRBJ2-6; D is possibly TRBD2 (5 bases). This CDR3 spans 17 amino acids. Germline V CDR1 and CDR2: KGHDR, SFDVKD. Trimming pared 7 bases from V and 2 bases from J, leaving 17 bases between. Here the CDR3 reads CATSRPDGGPGANVLTF. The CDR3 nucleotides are TGTGCCACCAGCAGACCCGATGGAGGACCTGGGGCCAACGTCCTGACTTTC.

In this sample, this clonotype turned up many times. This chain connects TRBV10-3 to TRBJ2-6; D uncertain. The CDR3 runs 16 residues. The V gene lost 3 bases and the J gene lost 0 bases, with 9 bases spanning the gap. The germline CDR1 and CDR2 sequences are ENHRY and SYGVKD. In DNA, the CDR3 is TGTGCCATCAGTGATCGAGTCCTCTCTGGGGCCAACGTCCTGACTTTC. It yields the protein CAISDRVLSGANVLTF.

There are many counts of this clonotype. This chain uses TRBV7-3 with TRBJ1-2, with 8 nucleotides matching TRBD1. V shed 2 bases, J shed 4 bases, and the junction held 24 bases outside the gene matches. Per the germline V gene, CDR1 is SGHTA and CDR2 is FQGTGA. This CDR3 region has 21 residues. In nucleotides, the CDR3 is TGTGCCAGCAGCTTACTGGGGTCCGCGGTGGCAGGGGGCGGTTGGTCCTATGGCTACACCTTC. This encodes CASSLLGSAVAGGGWSYGYTF. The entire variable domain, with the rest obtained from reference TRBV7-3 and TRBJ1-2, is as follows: GAGVSQTPSNKVTEKGKYVELRCDPISGHTALYWYRQSLGQGPEFLIYFQGTGAADDSGLPNDRFFAVRPEGSVSTLKIQRTERGDSAVYLCASSLLGSAVAGGGWSYGYTFGSGTRLTVV.

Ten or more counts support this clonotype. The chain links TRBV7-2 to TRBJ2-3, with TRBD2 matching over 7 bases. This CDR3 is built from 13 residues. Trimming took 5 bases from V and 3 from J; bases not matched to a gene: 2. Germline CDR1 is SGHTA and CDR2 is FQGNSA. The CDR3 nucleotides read TGTGCCAGCAGCGGGGACTATACAGATACGCAGTATTTT. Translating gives CASSGDYTDTQYF.

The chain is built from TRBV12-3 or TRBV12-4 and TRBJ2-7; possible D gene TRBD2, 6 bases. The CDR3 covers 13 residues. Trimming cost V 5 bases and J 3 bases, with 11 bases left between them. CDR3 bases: TGTGCCAGCAGTCCCGGGAGACGCTACGAGCAGTACGTC. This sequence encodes CASSPGRRYEQYV.

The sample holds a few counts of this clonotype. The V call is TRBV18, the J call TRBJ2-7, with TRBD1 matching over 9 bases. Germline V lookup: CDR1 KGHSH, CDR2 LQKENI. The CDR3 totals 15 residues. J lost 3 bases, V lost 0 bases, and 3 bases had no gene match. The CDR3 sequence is CASSPPTGGVYEQYF. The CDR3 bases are TGTGCCAGCTCACCACCGACAGGGGGGGTCTACGAGCAGTACTTC.

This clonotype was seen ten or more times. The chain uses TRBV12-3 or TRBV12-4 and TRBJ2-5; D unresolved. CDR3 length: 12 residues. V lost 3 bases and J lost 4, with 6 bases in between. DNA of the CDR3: TGTGCCAGCAGTTTTTTCAGAGAGACCCAGTACTTC. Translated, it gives CASSFFRETQYF.

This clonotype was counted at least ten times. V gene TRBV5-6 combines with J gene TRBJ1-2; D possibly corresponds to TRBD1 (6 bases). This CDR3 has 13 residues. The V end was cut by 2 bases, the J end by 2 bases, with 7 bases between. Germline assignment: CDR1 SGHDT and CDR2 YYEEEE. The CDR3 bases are TGTGCCAGCAGCTTCGGACAGAACTATGGCTACACCTTC. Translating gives CASSFGQNYGYTF.

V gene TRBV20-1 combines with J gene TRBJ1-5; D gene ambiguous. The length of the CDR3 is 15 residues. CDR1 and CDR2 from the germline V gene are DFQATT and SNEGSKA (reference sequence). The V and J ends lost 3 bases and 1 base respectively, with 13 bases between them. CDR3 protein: CSASVGSLSNQPQHF. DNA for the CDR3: TGCAGTGCTAGCGTCGGGTCCCTCAGCAATCAGCCCCAGCATTTT.

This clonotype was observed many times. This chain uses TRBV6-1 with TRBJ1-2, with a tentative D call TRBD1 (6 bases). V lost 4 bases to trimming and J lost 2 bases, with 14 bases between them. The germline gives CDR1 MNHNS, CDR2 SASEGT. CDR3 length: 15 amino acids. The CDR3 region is CASSAYGQRNYGYTF. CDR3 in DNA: TGTGCCAGCAGTGCTTACGGACAGAGGAACTATGGCTACACCTTC.

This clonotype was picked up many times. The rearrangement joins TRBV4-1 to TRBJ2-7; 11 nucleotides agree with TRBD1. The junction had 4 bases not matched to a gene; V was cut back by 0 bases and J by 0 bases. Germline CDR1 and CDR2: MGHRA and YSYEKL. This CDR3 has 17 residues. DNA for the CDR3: TGCGCCAGCAGCCAAGAAGTGGGGACAGGGGGCTCCTACGAGCAGTACTTC. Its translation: CASSQEVGTGGSYEQYF.

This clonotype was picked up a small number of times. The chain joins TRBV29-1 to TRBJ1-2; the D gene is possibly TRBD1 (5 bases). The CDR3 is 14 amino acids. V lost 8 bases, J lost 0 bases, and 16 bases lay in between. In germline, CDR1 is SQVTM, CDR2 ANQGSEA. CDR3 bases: TGCAGCTCCGCCAGGGTTCCGGCTAACTATGGCTACACCTTC. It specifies CSSARVPANYGYTF.

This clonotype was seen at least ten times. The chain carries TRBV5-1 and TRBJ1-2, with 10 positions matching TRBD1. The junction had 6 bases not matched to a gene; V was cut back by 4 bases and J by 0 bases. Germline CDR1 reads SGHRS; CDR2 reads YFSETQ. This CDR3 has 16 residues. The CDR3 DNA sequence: TGCGCCAGCAGCGAGACAGGGGGCCCTACTAACTATGGCTACACCTTC. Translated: CASSETGGPTNYGYTF.

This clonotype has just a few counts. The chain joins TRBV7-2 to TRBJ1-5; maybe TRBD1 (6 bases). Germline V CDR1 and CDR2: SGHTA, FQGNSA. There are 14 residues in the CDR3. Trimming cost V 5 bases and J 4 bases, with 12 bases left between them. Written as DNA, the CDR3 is TGTGCCAGCAGCCTCTTTGGACAGAATCAGCCCCAGCATTTT. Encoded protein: CASSLFGQNQPQHF.

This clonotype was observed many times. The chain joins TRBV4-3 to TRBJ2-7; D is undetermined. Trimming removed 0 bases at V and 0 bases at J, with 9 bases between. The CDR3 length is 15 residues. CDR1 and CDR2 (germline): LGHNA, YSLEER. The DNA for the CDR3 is TGCGCCAGCAGCCAAGAAGGTGGGGTCTCCTACGAGCAGTACTTC. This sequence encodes CASSQEGGVSYEQYF.

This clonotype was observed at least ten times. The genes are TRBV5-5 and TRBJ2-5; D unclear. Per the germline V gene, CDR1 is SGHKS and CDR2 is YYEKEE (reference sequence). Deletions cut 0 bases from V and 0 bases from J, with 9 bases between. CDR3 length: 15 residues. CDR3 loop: CASSLGAANQETQYF. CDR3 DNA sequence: TGTGCCAGCAGCTTGGGGGCAGCGAACCAAGAGACCCAGTACTTC. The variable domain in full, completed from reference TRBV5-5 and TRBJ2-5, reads DAGVTQSPTHLIKTRGQQVTLRCSPISGHKSVSWYQQVLGQGPQFIFQYYEKEERGRGNFPDRFSARQFPNYSSELNVNALLLGDSALYLCASSLGAANQETQYFGPGTRLLVL.

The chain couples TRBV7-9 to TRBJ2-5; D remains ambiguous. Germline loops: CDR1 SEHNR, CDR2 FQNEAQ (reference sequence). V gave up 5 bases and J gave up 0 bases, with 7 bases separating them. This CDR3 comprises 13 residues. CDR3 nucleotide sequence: TGTGCCAGCAGCCCCCGGTACCAAGAGACCCAGTACTTC. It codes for CASSPRYQETQYF. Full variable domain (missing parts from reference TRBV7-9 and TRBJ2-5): DTGVSQNPRHKITKRGQNVTFRCDPISEHNRLYWYRQTLGQGPEFLTYFQNEAQLEKSRLLSDRFSAERPKGSFSTLEIQRTEQGDSAMYLCASSPRYQETQYFGPGTRLLVL.

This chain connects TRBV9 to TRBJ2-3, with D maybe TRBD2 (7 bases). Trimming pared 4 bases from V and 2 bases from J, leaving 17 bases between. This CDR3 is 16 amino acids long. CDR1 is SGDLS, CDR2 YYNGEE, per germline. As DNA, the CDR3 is TGTGCCAGCAGCTCAGGTGGGGGGGCCATCACAGATACGCAGTATTTT. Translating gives CASSSGGGAITDTQYF.

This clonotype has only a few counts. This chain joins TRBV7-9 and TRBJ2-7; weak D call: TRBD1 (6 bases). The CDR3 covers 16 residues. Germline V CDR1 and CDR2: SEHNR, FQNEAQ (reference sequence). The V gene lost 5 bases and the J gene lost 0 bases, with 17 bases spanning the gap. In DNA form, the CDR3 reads TGTGCCAGCAGCCAGCCGAGGGGGAGAAGCTCCTACGAGCAGTACTTC. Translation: CASSQPRGRSSYEQYF. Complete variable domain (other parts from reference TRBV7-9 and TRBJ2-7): DTGVSQNPRHKITKRGQNVTFRCDPISEHNRLYWYRQTLGQGPEFLTYFQNEAQLEKSRLLSDRFSAERPKGSFSTLEIQRTEQGDSAMYLCASSQPRGRSSYEQYFGPGTRLTVT.

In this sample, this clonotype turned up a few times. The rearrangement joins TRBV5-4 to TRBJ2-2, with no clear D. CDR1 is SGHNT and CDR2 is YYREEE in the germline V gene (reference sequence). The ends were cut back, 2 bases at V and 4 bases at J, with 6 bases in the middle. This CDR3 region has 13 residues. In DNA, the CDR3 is TGTGCCAGCAGCTTTGGGTTCACCGGGGAGCTGTTTTTT. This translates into CASSFGFTGELFF.

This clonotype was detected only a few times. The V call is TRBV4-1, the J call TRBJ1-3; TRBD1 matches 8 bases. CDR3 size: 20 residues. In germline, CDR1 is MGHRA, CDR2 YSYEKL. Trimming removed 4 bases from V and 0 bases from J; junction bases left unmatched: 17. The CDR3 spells CASSRKDFGGTGSSGNTIYF. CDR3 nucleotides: TGCGCCAGCAGCCGGAAAGATTTCGGCGGGACAGGCAGCTCTGGAAACACCATATATTTT.

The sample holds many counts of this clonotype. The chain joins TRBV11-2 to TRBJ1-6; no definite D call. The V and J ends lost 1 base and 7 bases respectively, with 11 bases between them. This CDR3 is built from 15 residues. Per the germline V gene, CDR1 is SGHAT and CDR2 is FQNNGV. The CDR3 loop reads CASSLVGRLNSPLHF. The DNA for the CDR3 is TGTGCCAGCAGCTTAGTGGGCAGATTAAATTCACCCCTCCACTTT.